The source of this T cell receptor beta chain is a study of control samples from healthy donors and cancer patients. Trimming shortened V by 3 bases and J by 7 bases, and 13 bases separated the two germline ends. Germline CDR1 SGDLS, CDR2 YYNGEE. The CDR3 extends over 13 amino acids. Only in-frame clones appear in the TCRdb table, and some are missing; sequencing was by immunoSEQ multiplex PCR. The data contain just over 50,000 clones, about 90% of them singletons. This chain joins TRBV9 and TRBJ2-5; the D gene is possibly TRBD2 (5 bases). The source material was PBMCs. This sequence was found in a man aged 45-65 years with head and neck cancer. The CDR3 is CASSARPRATQYF. In DNA form, the CDR3 reads TGTGCCAGCAGCGCCCGCCCGCGGGCGACCCAGTACTTC.